The 28 T cell receptor beta chains given below trace back to one sample, sequenced in a study of T cells in Graves' hyperthyroidism and ophthalmopathy (dated by TCRdb to the late 2010s). Libraries were constructed by multiplex PCR. Sequencing was performed on an Illumina HiSeq 2000. Amplification of TCR beta CDR3 regions was carried out from RNA transcripts. For the first round of RT-PCR on the TCR CDR3, the HTBI primer set was used together with the Qiagen OneStep RT-PCR kit. In-frame beta chains were kept once TCRdb had trimmed the public reads at Q25 with fastp and called clones with MiXCR. A single entry per CDR3 protein holds the most common genes and DNA from its merged rows. For this sample the table gives roughly 500,000 distinct CDR3 sequences, of which approximately 13% were detected only once. Almost 6% of the sample is in the top ten clones. Sequenced input: blood. The receptor source for this set is a woman between 25 and 40 years old with Graves' hyperthyroidism that later progressed to Graves' ophthalmopathy.

The chain links TRBV4-1 to TRBJ1-6; 9 nucleotides align to TRBD1. The CDR3 sequence is 15 residues long. CDR1 MGHRA and CDR2 YSYEKL come from the germline V gene. With V trimmed by 3 bases and J by 9 bases, 6 bases remained unmatched. CDR3 sequence reads: CASSQLGTGFSPLHF. The DNA of the CDR3 is TGCGCCAGCAGCCAGCTGGGGACAGGGTTTTCACCCCTCCACTTT.

This clonotype was counted ten times or more. The chain couples TRBV5-1 to TRBJ2-1; no definite D call. With 1 base removed from V and 9 bases from J, the gap between germline ends came to 11 bases. The germline gives CDR1 SGHRS, CDR2 YFSETQ. The CDR3 has 13 residues. The CDR3 loop reads CASSLKGIGEQFF. The CDR3 region has the DNA TGCGCCAGCAGCTTGAAGGGCATAGGTGAGCAGTTCTTC.

This clonotype appeared many times. The chain links TRBV28 to TRBJ1-2; weak D call: TRBD1 (5 bases). There are 14 residues in the CDR3. Trimming left V 11 bases short and J 0 bases short, with 16 bases between. Germline loops: CDR1 MDHEN, CDR2 SYDVKM. CDR3 nucleotide sequence: TGTGCCGCGGGGGGGTTGAACACTAACTATGGCTACACCTTC. Translated, it gives CAAGGLNTNYGYTF.

This clonotype was seen repeatedly, ten times or more. V and J are TRBV15 and TRBJ2-5; TRBD2 is a possible D gene (7 bases). This CDR3 is built from 19 residues. Germline lookup yields CDR1 LNHNV and CDR2 YYDKDF (reference sequence). V was clipped by 1 base and J by 5 bases, with 26 bases between them. CDR3 loop: CATSRAVGAGVGGFETQYF. For the CDR3, the DNA is TGTGCCACCAGCAGAGCTGTAGGGGCGGGAGTTGGGGGCTTCGAGACCCAGTACTTC.

This clonotype showed up many times. V gene TRBV2 combines with J gene TRBJ2-1, with D perhaps matching TRBD2 (6 bases). Germline V gives CDR1 SNHLY, CDR2 FYNNEI. The CDR3 sequence is 15 residues long. The germline V and J ends were trimmed by 10 bases and 2 bases, with 18 bases remaining between them. CDR3 bases: TGTGCCACCAAGGGCGCACCGGGAGCCTACAATGAGCAGTTCTTC. Amino acids: CATKGAPGAYNEQFF. The full variable domain, completed using reference TRBV2 and TRBJ2-1, is EPEVTQTPSHQVTQMGQEVILRCVPISNHLYFYWYRQILGQKVEFLVSFYNNEISEKSEIFDDQFSVERPDGSNFTLKIRSTKLEDSAMYFCATKGAPGAYNEQFFGPGTRLTVL.

The genes are TRBV7-2 and TRBJ1-3; TRBD1 agrees at 7 bases. The germline CDR1 and CDR2 sequences are SGHTA and FQGNSA. V gave up 4 bases and J gave up 5 bases; unmatched junction bases: 5. CDR3 length: 14 residues. The DNA of the CDR3 is TGTGCCAGCAGCTCCCGACAGGGCCGAAACACCATATATTTT. It yields the protein CASSSRQGRNTIYF.

This chain connects TRBV30 to TRBJ2-6; D remains unclear. Germline lookup yields CDR1 GTSNPN and CDR2 SVGIG (reference sequence). The CDR3 runs 13 residues. V was pared by 1 base and J by 4 bases, with 5 bases between. The CDR3: CAWSATGANVLTF. The DNA for the CDR3 is TGTGCCTGGAGTGCGACAGGGGCCAACGTCCTGACTTTC. The variable domain in full, with the rest retrieved from reference TRBV30 and TRBJ2-6, is SQTIHQWPATLVQPVGSPLSLECTVEGTSNPNLYWYRQAAGRGLQLLFYSVGIGQISSEVPQNLSASRPQDRQFILSSKKLLLSDSGFYLCAWSATGANVLTFGAGSRLTVL.

This clonotype was observed at least ten times. The chain carries TRBV25-1 and TRBJ2-7; 7 nucleotides line up with TRBD1. V dropped 4 bases and J dropped 4; count of bases not matched to a gene: 7. Germline V lookup: CDR1 MGHDK, CDR2 SYGVNS. The CDR3 totals 14 residues. The CDR3 nucleotides read TGTGCCAGCAGTGCACATTCGGGACAGTACGAGCAGTACTTC. It translates to CASSAHSGQYEQYF.

In its sample, this clonotype was seen a few times. This chain uses TRBV18 with TRBJ1-1; 7 bases are shared with TRBD1. The J segment lost 10 bases and the V segment lost 6 bases, leaving 14 bases of the junction unmatched. The CDR3 extends over 14 amino acids. Germline CDR1 KGHSH, CDR2 LQKENI. CDR3 amino acids: CASSPIQGSGGAFF. CDR3 nucleotide sequence: TGTGCCAGCTCCCCTATACAGGGGAGCGGAGGAGCTTTCTTT.

This clonotype was picked up many times. The gene calls are TRBV27 and TRBJ2-7; 11 bases agree with TRBD2. Trimming removed 6 bases from V and 6 bases from J; junction bases left unmatched: 4. Germline CDR1 is MNHEY and CDR2 is SMNVEV (reference sequence). CDR3 length: 13 amino acids. CDR3 nucleotides: TGTGCCAGCAGACCGGGACTAGCGGTCGAGCAGTACTTC. Amino acids: CASRPGLAVEQYF.

This clonotype has a count of ten or more. The chain is built from TRBV6-2 or TRBV6-3 and TRBJ1-5, with D unresolved. Trimming cost V 0 bases and J 1 base, with 4 bases left between them. Germline assignment: CDR1 MNHEY and CDR2 SVGEGT. This CDR3 region has 14 residues. The CDR3 protein is CASSYSNSNQPQHF. DNA of the CDR3: TGTGCCAGCAGTTACTCGAACAGCAATCAGCCCCAGCATTTT.

This clonotype was counted many times. The chain carries TRBV2 and TRBJ1-4, with D maybe TRBD1 (6 bases). Germline V CDR1 and CDR2: SNHLY, FYNNEI. The CDR3 consists of 13 residues. V dropped 7 bases and J dropped 5 bases, with 11 bases sitting between them. CDR3 bases: TGTGCCAGCAATACTCAGGGGAATGAAAAACTGTTTTTT. Amino acid sequence: CASNTQGNEKLFF.

This clonotype was picked up many times. The chain links TRBV5-1 to TRBJ2-3; TRBD1 matches at 7 bases. CDR3 size: 15 residues. Germline trimming cut 2 bases from V and 2 bases from J; bases unmatched to any gene: 5. The germline gives CDR1 SGHRS, CDR2 YFSETQ. The CDR3 sequence: CASSLSGQPTDTQYF. In DNA form, the CDR3 reads TGCGCCAGCAGCTTATCGGGACAGCCCACAGATACGCAGTATTTT.

As regards this clonotype: Just one base apart from a much larger clone, this may be a read error. CDR3 residues: CASRWTWGNNQPQHF. CDR3 sequence (DNA): TGTGCCAGCAGGTGGACTTGGGGGAACAATCAGCCCCAGCATTTT. V is TRBV28 and J is TRBJ1-5, with TRBD1 as a possible D gene (5 bases). CDR3 size: 15 residues. The V and J ends lost 6 bases and 3 bases respectively, with 15 bases between them. Germline V lookup: CDR1 MDHEN, CDR2 SYDVKM. Using reference TRBV28 and TRBJ1-5 for the parts outside the CDR3, the full variable domain is DVKVTQSSRYLVKRTGEKVFLECVQDMDHENMFWYRQDPGLGLRLIYFSYDVKMKEKGDIPEGYSVSREKKERFSLILESASTNQTSMYLCASRWTWGNNQPQHFGDGTRLSIL.

This clonotype was recorded many times. The rearrangement joins TRBV12-3 or TRBV12-4 to TRBJ1-2; tentatively, D is TRBD1 (5 bases). The ends were cut back, 6 bases at V and 4 bases at J, with 15 bases in the middle. The CDR3 extends over 14 amino acids. This CDR3 is CASSASRDGYGYTF. CDR3 DNA sequence: TGTGCCAGCAGCGCATCCCGGGACGGCTATGGCTACACCTTC.

This clonotype was found many times. The chain uses TRBV20-1 and TRBJ1-1; D remains unclear. From germline, CDR1 is DFQATT and CDR2 SNEGSKA (reference sequence). The CDR3 consists of 10 residues. Trimming cost V 3 bases and J 7 bases, with 6 bases left between them. The CDR3 sequence: CSARNLEAFF. For the CDR3, the DNA is TGCAGTGCTAGGAATCTTGAAGCTTTCTTT.

This clonotype was seen a handful of times. The chain links TRBV4-1 to TRBJ2-1; perhaps D is TRBD1 or TRBD2 (6 bases each). This CDR3 spans 15 amino acids. Per the germline V gene, CDR1 is MGHRA and CDR2 is YSYEKL. The V end lost 3 bases, the J end lost 0 bases, and 9 bases lay between the germline ends. The CDR3 here is CASSQRDTSYNEQFF. As DNA, the CDR3 is TGCGCCAGCAGCCAGCGGGACACCTCCTACAATGAGCAGTTCTTC.

This clonotype was observed many times. V is TRBV7-9 and J is TRBJ2-3, with 7 bases identical to TRBD1. With 5 bases clipped from V and 2 bases from J, the junction kept 7 bases outside the gene matches. Germline V lookup: CDR1 SEHNR, CDR2 FQNEAQ (reference sequence). The CDR3 length is 15 residues. In DNA, the CDR3 is TGTGCCAGCAGCCACCCAGGGACAGCCACAGATACGCAGTATTTT. It codes for CASSHPGTATDTQYF. The whole variable domain, remainder taken from reference TRBV7-9 and TRBJ2-3, is DTGVSQNPRHKITKRGQNVTFRCDPISEHNRLYWYRQTLGQGPEFLTYFQNEAQLEKSRLLSDRFSAERPKGSFSTLEIQRTEQGDSAMYLCASSHPGTATDTQYFGPGTRLTVL.

In this sample, this clonotype turned up many times. The chain links TRBV2 to TRBJ1-5; D ambiguous. The CDR3 has 15 amino acids. Germline V gene lookup returns CDR1 SNHLY and CDR2 FYNNEI. V was cut by 7 bases and J by 2 bases, with 15 bases left in between. CDR3 nucleotides: TGTGCCAGCATTATGTTTCCCGGCGGCAATCAGCCCCAGCATTTT. This encodes CASIMFPGGNQPQHF. Filled out from reference TRBV2 and TRBJ1-5, the complete variable domain reads EPEVTQTPSHQVTQMGQEVILRCVPISNHLYFYWYRQILGQKVEFLVSFYNNEISEKSEIFDDQFSVERPDGSNFTLKIRSTKLEDSAMYFCASIMFPGGNQPQHFGDGTRLSIL.

The gene calls are TRBV7-9 and TRBJ2-1, with TRBD2 matching over 9 bases. With V trimmed by 6 bases and J by 5 bases, 11 bases remained unmatched. There are 16 residues in the CDR3. From germline, CDR1 is SEHNR and CDR2 FQNEAQ (reference sequence). CDR3 region: CASSLVAGGTHNEQFF. The CDR3 nucleotides read TGTGCCAGCAGTCTAGTGGCGGGAGGGACCCACAATGAGCAGTTCTTC.

This clonotype was counted a few times. A much larger clonotype is one base distant, so this may be a read error. This chain uses TRBV24-1 with TRBJ2-1; D is ambiguous. The V end was cut by 9 bases, the J end by 10 bases, with 18 bases between. The CDR3 runs 13 residues. Germline CDR1 is KGHDR and CDR2 is SFDVKD. Here the CDR3 DNA reads TGTGCCACCTCGGGCGATAGGCCGGCCGAGCAGTTCTTC. Its translation: CATSGDRPAEQFF.

The table lists this clonotype with many counts. This chain connects TRBV6-1 to TRBJ2-5; D not certain. Germline-derived CDR1 and CDR2 are MNHNS and SASEGT. V lost 2 bases and J 2 bases, leaving 6 bases between the germline ends. CDR3 size: 13 residues. This CDR3 is CASSERQQETQYF. The CDR3 nucleotides read TGTGCCAGCAGTGAACGGCAGCAAGAGACCCAGTACTTC.

The DNA for the CDR3 is TGTGCCAGCAGCAAAGCGGATGAGCAGTTCTTC. This codes for CASSKADEQFF. This chain joins TRBV9 and TRBJ2-1, with D perhaps matching TRBD2 (5 bases). Per the germline V gene, CDR1 is SGDLS and CDR2 is YYNGEE. This CDR3 is 11 amino acids long. V was cut by 4 bases and J by 8 bases, with 7 bases left in between.

The V call is TRBV6-2 or TRBV6-3, the J call TRBJ2-7; 8 nucleotides agree with TRBD2. This CDR3 comprises 15 residues. CDR1 is MNHEY and CDR2 is SVGEGT in the germline V gene. V trimming: 7 bases; J trimming: 2 bases; junction bases outside the gene matches: 10. CDR3 DNA: TGTGCCAGCATCTCAACCCTAGCGGGTGCCTACGAGCAGTACTTC. This encodes CASISTLAGAYEQYF.

The chain joins TRBV11-3 to TRBJ2-2, with D perhaps matching TRBD1 (6 bases). V was pared by 0 bases and J by 1 base, with 12 bases between. The CDR3 has 17 residues. CDR1 is SGHNT, CDR2 YENEEA, per germline. CDR3 in amino acids: CASSLDPDRRNTGELFF. The CDR3, as DNA: TGTGCCAGCAGCTTAGACCCAGACAGGCGGAACACCGGGGAGCTGTTTTTT.

Regarding this clonotype: This could be a read error, since a much larger clone is one nucleotide away. The chain has TRBV10-3 and TRBJ2-3; 8 bases fit TRBD1. The V gene's germline CDR1 is ENHRY and CDR2 SYGVKD. There are 15 residues in the CDR3. The V and J ends lost 6 bases and 5 bases, in that order; junction bases with no gene match: 10. In DNA form, the CDR3 reads TGTGCCATCAGCCCCAGACAGGGGACCGGAGATACGCAGTATTTT. Residues: CAISPRQGTGDTQYF.

This clonotype was seen ten or more times. CDR3 bases: TGCGCCAGCTCCCTCGAGCGGGGTTCCTACGAGCAGTACTTC. Amino acids: CASSLERGSYEQYF. The rearrangement joins TRBV4-1 to TRBJ2-7, with 7 bases that match TRBD2. Germline CDR1 and CDR2: MGHRA and YSYEKL. J lost 1 base, V lost 8 bases, and 8 bases had no gene match. This CDR3 is built from 14 residues.

The CDR3 here is CASSLEIVWEREGVFF. As DNA, the CDR3 is TGTGCCAGCAGCTTAGAGATCGTATGGGAGCGGGAGGGAGTGTTCTTC. The chain couples TRBV7-9 to TRBJ2-1, with 10 bases lining up with TRBD2. In germline, CDR1 is SEHNR, CDR2 FQNEAQ (reference sequence). This CDR3 comprises 16 residues. The trim removed 1 base at V and 15 bases at J, leaving 15 bases unmatched.